Listed here are 18 T cell receptor beta chains from one sample, sequenced in a study of CD8 T cells in Susac syndrome. A quantity of about 0.5 to 1 ug RNA underwent reverse transcription using random hexamers. TCRdb itself ran the immunoSEQ multiplex PCR reads through MiXCR, one entry per CDR3 protein. The sample carries fewer than 350,000 distinct CDR3 sequences, 92% recorded once. The material sequenced was CD4+ T cells from PBMCs. The receptors stem from a human donor with multiple sclerosis.

The chain joins TRBV5-1 to TRBJ2-7; tentative D call: TRBD1 (6 bases). The germline V and J ends were trimmed by 0 bases and 7 bases, with 17 bases remaining between them. The CDR3 extends over 15 amino acids. Per the germline V gene, CDR1 is SGHRS and CDR2 is YFSETQ. CDR3 loop: CASSLAFGRGMEQYF. The DNA for the CDR3 is TGCGCCAGCAGCTTGGCCTTCGGCAGGGGAATGGAGCAGTACTTC.

CDR3 DNA: TGCAGCGTTGAACTCGGGGGCTGGGGAGATACGCAGTATTTT. Its protein is CSVELGGWGDTQYF. The V call is TRBV29-1, the J call TRBJ2-3; D possibly uses TRBD1 or TRBD2 (6 bases each). CDR1 and CDR2 (germline): SQVTM, ANQGSEA. CDR3 size: 14 residues. The V end lost 2 bases, the J end lost 5 bases, and 14 bases lay between the germline ends.

This chain links TRBV11-3 with TRBJ1-1; no definite D call. V dropped 5 bases and J dropped 4 bases, with 17 bases sitting between them. Germline assignment: CDR1 SGHNT and CDR2 YENEEA. The CDR3 totals 15 residues. CDR3 nucleotides: TGTGCCAGCAGCGCAAGACCCTTACTAGGCACTGAAGCTTTCTTT. Translation gives CASSARPLLGTEAFF.

As concerns this clonotype: The junction departs from the called germline gene at one end, perhaps through a read error. This chain uses TRBV5-1 with TRBJ2-2; 7 nucleotides agree with TRBD2. CDR3 length: 19 amino acids. Germline V CDR1 and CDR2: SGHRS, YFSETQ. DNA of the CDR3: TGCGCCAACAGCTTGAATATGCGGGGGAGGCCCACTCACACCGGGGAGCTGTTTTTT. Translating gives CANSLNMRGRPTHTGELFF.

The gene calls are TRBV2 and TRBJ2-3; maybe TRBD2 (5 bases). The V and J ends lost 4 bases and 8 bases respectively, with 19 bases between them. CDR3 size: 15 residues. Germline loops: CDR1 SNHLY, CDR2 FYNNEI. The CDR3 coding sequence is TGTGCCAGCAGTGGGTTGCGGACTCCCGTTGGTACGCAGTATTTT. Amino acid sequence: CASSGLRTPVGTQYF.

The rearrangement joins TRBV5-1 to TRBJ1-1, with D possibly matching TRBD1 (6 bases). V lost 1 base, J lost 4 bases, and 14 bases lay in between. CDR1 is SGHRS, CDR2 YFSETQ, per germline. The CDR3 runs 15 residues. CDR3 sequence: CASSLFRGSITEAFF. DNA of the CDR3: TGCGCCAGCAGCTTGTTTAGGGGGTCGATCACTGAAGCTTTCTTT.

This clonotype occurred once. The chain combines TRBV5-4 with TRBJ1-1, with D unclear. The CDR3 consists of 14 residues. Trimming left V 2 bases short and J 0 bases short, with 8 bases between. Germline lookup yields CDR1 SGHNT and CDR2 YYREEE (reference sequence). Here the CDR3 reads CASSFGWMNTEAFF. The CDR3 DNA reads TGTGCCAGCAGCTTTGGCTGGATGAACACTGAAGCTTTCTTT.

The gene calls are TRBV7-2 and TRBJ2-4, with D perhaps matching TRBD2 (5 bases). Germline V gene data show CDR1 as SGHTA and CDR2 as FQGNSA. CDR3 length: 16 amino acids. Trimming removed 1 base at V and 3 bases at J, with 13 bases between. The CDR3 spells CASSLEGGSIKNIQYF. CDR3 nucleotides: TGTGCCAGCAGCTTAGAGGGTGGGAGCATCAAAAACATTCAGTACTTC.

The V call is TRBV12-3 or TRBV12-4, the J call TRBJ1-3, with unresolved D. Deletions cut 3 bases from V and 0 bases from J, with 12 bases between. The CDR3 sequence is 16 residues long. The CDR3 reads CASSLRADLSGNTIYF. In nucleotides, the CDR3 is TGTGCCAGCAGTTTGCGGGCCGACCTCTCTGGAAACACCATATATTTT.

The chain joins TRBV5-1 to TRBJ1-5; D remains unclear. With 2 bases removed from V and 0 bases from J, the gap between germline ends came to 6 bases. There are 14 residues in the CDR3. CDR1 and CDR2 (germline): SGHRS, YFSETQ. DNA of the CDR3: TGCGCCAGCAGCTTTGACGGTAGCAATCAGCCCCAGCATTTT. It yields the protein CASSFDGSNQPQHF.

The V call is TRBV4-1, the J call TRBJ2-2; D remains ambiguous. This CDR3 is 15 amino acids long. Germline assignment: CDR1 MGHRA and CDR2 YSYEKL. V gave up 0 bases and J gave up 5 bases, with 10 bases separating them. CDR3 residues: CASSQDPPGTGELFF. The CDR3 DNA reads as TGCGCCAGCAGCCAAGATCCGCCCGGAACCGGGGAGCTGTTTTTT.

This clonotype was detected once. The rearrangement links TRBV12-3 or TRBV12-4 to TRBJ2-7; D perhaps matches TRBD2 (5 bases). Trimming cost V 5 bases and J 2 bases, with 13 bases left between them. The CDR3 totals 14 residues. This CDR3 reads CASSPRAMAYEQYF. The CDR3 DNA is TGTGCCAGCAGTCCGAGGGCGATGGCCTACGAGCAGTACTTC.

The chain couples TRBV29-1 to TRBJ1-2; maybe TRBD1 (5 bases). CDR1 is SQVTM and CDR2 is ANQGSEA in the germline V gene. Trimming stripped 4 bases from V and 3 bases from J, with 15 bases between. This CDR3 is 14 amino acids long. As DNA, the CDR3 is TGCAGCGTTGTCGGGGCCAGAGGGGACTATGGCTACACCTTC. Translated: CSVVGARGDYGYTF.

A few counts support this clonotype. The chain has TRBV4-3 and TRBJ1-1; 8 bases line up with TRBD1. Germline lookup yields CDR1 LGHNA and CDR2 YSLEER. The CDR3 sequence is 15 residues long. V lost 7 bases, J lost 4 bases, and 11 bases stayed unmatched. As DNA, the CDR3 is TGCGCCAGCACCGCAAGGGCGACAGGGGCCACTGAAGCTTTCTTT. Protein product: CASTARATGATEAFF.

The rearrangement links TRBV4-1 to TRBJ1-4; 7 positions match TRBD1. Germline CDR1 and CDR2: MGHRA and YSYEKL. J gave up 0 bases and V 4 bases, and 5 bases lay outside the gene matches. The CDR3 length is 16 residues. This chain's CDR3 is CASSLDRDPTNEKLFF. CDR3 in DNA: TGCGCCAGCAGCCTTGACAGGGACCCAACTAATGAAAAACTGTTTTTT.

This clonotype was detected only once. V and J are TRBV5-1 and TRBJ2-7; D assignment may be TRBD1 or TRBD2 (5 bases each). Trimming cost V 2 bases and J 6 bases, with 15 bases left between them. The germline V gene has CDR1 SGHRS and CDR2 YFSETQ. CDR3 length: 14 residues. The CDR3 nucleotides read TGCGCCAGCAGCTTATGGGGGATCAATCCCGAGCAGTACTTC. Encoded protein: CASSLWGINPEQYF.

DNA for the CDR3: TGCGCCAGCAGCCATAAAAGCGGGGGATTCTCCTACAATGAGCAGTTCTTC. This encodes CASSHKSGGFSYNEQFF. The chain is built from TRBV4-1 and TRBJ2-1; 8 nucleotides align to TRBD2. The CDR3 is 17 residues long. CDR1 MGHRA and CDR2 YSYEKL come from the germline V gene. J lost 0 bases, V lost 3 bases, and 7 bases had no gene match.

The CDR3 protein is CASSLMMAALSGYTF. The CDR3 bases are TGTGCCAGCAGCTTGATGATGGCGGCGTTGAGCGGCTACACCTTC. V and J are TRBV5-4 and TRBJ1-2; D call uncertain. Trimming stripped 1 base from V and 8 bases from J, with 18 bases between. Germline-derived CDR1 and CDR2 are SGHNT and YYREEE (reference sequence). CDR3 length: 15 amino acids.